These 20 T cell receptor beta chains share one sample of origin, sequenced in a study of blood T cell repertoires in COVID-19. The table came from immunoSEQ multiplex PCR; TCRdb's copy has only in-frame clones and leaves some out. The sample records roughly 330,000 clones, approximately 90% being singletons. The sequenced sample was peripheral blood. Receptor source: a man aged 30-40 years with COVID-19, enrolled during active disease.

The rearrangement links TRBV19 to TRBJ1-6; D gene unclear. The ends were cut back, 3 bases at V and 10 bases at J, with 7 bases in the middle. This CDR3 is 12 amino acids long. Per the germline V gene, CDR1 is LNHDA and CDR2 is SQIVND (reference sequence). This CDR3 reads CASSIGFSPLHF. CDR3 nucleotide sequence: TGTGCCAGTAGTATTGGCTTCTCACCCCTCCACTTT.

This clone was detected only once. This rearrangement joins TRBV11-1 to TRBJ2-5, with D tentatively TRBD1 (6 bases). The CDR3 is made up of 13 amino acids. The V gene's germline CDR1 is SGHAT and CDR2 FQDESV (reference sequence). Trimming took 5 bases from V and 4 from J, leaving 11 bases between them. CDR3 region: CASSRTGRETQYF. CDR3 in DNA: TGTGCCAGCAGCCGTACAGGGAGAGAGACCCAGTACTTC.

V gene TRBV9 combines with J gene TRBJ2-7; the D gene is possibly TRBD2 (5 bases). The CDR3 is 13 residues long. Germline V gene sequence: CDR1 SGDLS, CDR2 YYNGEE. The V gene lost 4 bases and the J gene lost 0 bases, with 8 bases spanning the gap. This chain's CDR3 is CASSPGISYEQYF. For the CDR3, the DNA is TGTGCCAGCAGCCCCGGGATCTCCTACGAGCAGTACTTC.

This chain uses TRBV28 with TRBJ1-6; D call uncertain. This CDR3 is 15 amino acids long. Trimming shortened V by 4 bases and J by 5 bases, and 12 bases separated the two germline ends. CDR1 and CDR2 from the germline V gene are MDHEN and SYDVKM. The CDR3 nucleotides are TGTGCCAGCAGTTCCGCCGGTATGGATAATTCACCCCTCCACTTT. Encoded protein: CASSSAGMDNSPLHF.

V usage is TRBV21-1 and J usage is TRBJ1-2; the DNA was not used to check the table's D call, TRBD1. TRBV21-1 is given as a pseudogene. This CDR3 comprises 14 residues. CDR3 protein: CASSDQDRVYGYTF. For the CDR3, the DNA is TGTGCCAGCAGCGATCAGGACAGGGTCTATGGCTACACCTTC.

The chain combines TRBV28 with TRBJ2-1; 13 nucleotides line up with TRBD2. CDR1 is MDHEN, CDR2 SYDVKM, per germline. The junction had 8 bases not matched to a gene; V was cut back by 5 bases and J by 4 bases. This CDR3 is built from 17 residues. CDR3 coding DNA: TGTGCCAGCAGTCTCCATGGGGGACTAGCGGGATACAATGAGCAGTTCTTC. Its protein product is CASSLHGGLAGYNEQFF. The variable domain in full, with the rest retrieved from reference TRBV28 and TRBJ2-1, is DVKVTQSSRYLVKRTGEKVFLECVQDMDHENMFWYRQDPGLGLRLIYFSYDVKMKEKGDIPEGYSVSREKKERFSLILESASTNQTSMYLCASSLHGGLAGYNEQFFGPGTRLTVL.

This clone was seen just once. The V and J genes are TRBV19 and TRBJ1-2, with 9 bases matching TRBD1. This CDR3 spans 15 amino acids. After removal of 7 bases from V and 4 bases from J, the junction contained 10 bases not matched to a gene. Per germline, CDR1 LNHDA and CDR2 SQIVND (reference sequence). Here the CDR3 DNA reads TGTGCCAGTACCCCGGGACAGGGAATAGGCTATGGCTACACCTTC. This encodes CASTPGQGIGYGYTF.

The J gene is TRBJ1-4, the V gene TRBV15; D gene unclear. The germline V gene has CDR1 LNHNV and CDR2 YYDKDF (reference sequence). The germline V and J ends were trimmed by 0 bases and 4 bases, with 12 bases remaining between them. The CDR3 consists of 16 residues. CDR3 coding DNA: TGTGCCACCAGCAGAGATACAATGCCTGGTAATGAAAAACTGTTTTTT. Protein: CATSRDTMPGNEKLFF.

V is TRBV27 and J is TRBJ2-4; D unclear. Germline assignment: CDR1 MNHEY and CDR2 SMNVEV (reference sequence). This CDR3 has 14 residues. Trimming pared 0 bases from V and 6 bases from J, leaving 9 bases between. The CDR3 is CASSLSGTVNIQYF. CDR3 coding DNA: TGTGCCAGCAGTTTATCGGGCACAGTAAACATTCAGTACTTC.

This chain connects TRBV7-2 to TRBJ2-3, with 10 bases that match TRBD2. After removal of 8 bases from V and 7 bases from J, the junction contained 15 bases not matched to a gene. CDR1 and CDR2 from the germline V gene are SGHTA and FQGNSA. CDR3 length: 16 amino acids. The CDR3 bases are TGTGCCAGCGCCGCTAGCGGGGGCTCCGCGGTTTATACGCAGTATTTT. Translated, it gives CASAASGGSAVYTQYF.

The chain carries TRBV7-9 and TRBJ2-7; D is ambiguous. The CDR3 loop spans 13 amino acids. Germline V gene lookup returns CDR1 SEHNR and CDR2 FQNEAQ (reference sequence). Trimming removed 4 bases from V and 3 bases from J, with 10 bases in between. CDR3 residues: CASSSGRIYEQYF. The CDR3 DNA follows: TGTGCCAGCAGCTCAGGTAGGATCTACGAGCAGTACTTC.

The chain links TRBV3-1 (or the pseudogene TRBV3-2) to TRBJ2-7; 7 bases line up with TRBD1. CDR1 is LGHDT, CDR2 YNNKEL, per germline (reference sequence). V lost 1 base to trimming and J lost 3 bases; unmatched junction nucleotides: 6. This CDR3 has 15 amino acids. This CDR3 reads CASSQGDRVDYEQYF. CDR3 DNA: TGTGCCAGCAGCCAAGGCGACAGGGTGGACTACGAGCAGTACTTC.

V gene TRBV6-1 combines with J gene TRBJ2-2, with TRBD1 as a possible D gene (5 bases). The V gene's germline CDR1 is MNHNS and CDR2 SASEGT. The CDR3 is 17 residues long. V lost 2 bases to trimming and J lost 3 bases, with 16 bases between them. In DNA form, the CDR3 reads TGTGCCAGCAGTGAAATCGGCAGGGAATGGGACACCGGGGAGCTGTTTTTT. This translates into CASSEIGREWDTGELFF.

The chain recombines TRBV7-8 with TRBJ2-7, with TRBD1 matching over 9 bases. Trimming took 5 bases from V and 2 from J; bases not matched to a gene: 13. Germline CDR1 reads SGHVS; CDR2 reads FQNEAQ. The CDR3 consists of 17 residues. The DNA for the CDR3 is TGTGCCAGCAGCCCTCCCGGGGCGGGACAGGGACCCTACGAGCAGTACTTC. This sequence encodes CASSPPGAGQGPYEQYF.

CDR3 sequence: CASRQRGRGLYEQYF. The CDR3 DNA reads as TGTGCCAGCAGACAAAGGGGCAGGGGGCTGTACGAGCAGTACTTC. The gene calls are TRBV7-2 and TRBJ2-7, with 8 positions matching TRBD1. J was trimmed by 4 bases and V by 6 bases; bases with no gene match: 11. The CDR3 has 15 residues. The germline gives CDR1 SGHTA, CDR2 FQGNSA.

Concerning this clone itself: Other DNA sequences from this sample encode an identical CDR3 as well. The V gene is TRBV30, the J gene TRBJ1-6, with 8 nucleotides matching TRBD1. Unmatched junction bases numbered 4, after V lost 2 bases and J lost 7 bases. CDR1 is GTSNPN and CDR2 is SVGIG in the germline V gene (reference sequence). This CDR3 has 14 residues. Written as DNA, the CDR3 is TGTGCCTGGAGTACAGGGGGACTGAATTCACCCCTCCACTTT. Protein product: CAWSTGGLNSPLHF. The full variable domain, with the rest looked up from reference TRBV30 and TRBJ1-6, is SQTIHQWPATLVQPVGSPLSLECTVEGTSNPNLYWYRQAAGRGLQLLFYSVGIGQISSEVPQNLSASRPQDRQFILSSKKLLLSDSGFYLCAWSTGGLNSPLHFGNGTRLTVT.

In DNA, the CDR3 is TGTGCCAGTAGTGGGACAGGAATGAACACTGAAGCTTTCTTT. This encodes CASSGTGMNTEAFF. This chain joins TRBV19 and TRBJ1-1, with 8 bases that match TRBD1. Trimming removed 5 bases from V and 0 bases from J; junction bases left unmatched: 2. Germline loops: CDR1 LNHDA, CDR2 SQIVND (reference sequence). The CDR3 is 14 amino acids.

The chain has TRBV9 and TRBJ2-5; D is possibly TRBD1 (6 bases). CDR1 and CDR2 from the germline V gene are SGDLS and YYNGEE. V lost 0 bases to trimming and J lost 1 base, with 25 bases between them. CDR3 length: 20 amino acids. The CDR3 DNA follows: TGTGCCAGCAGCGTAGATGTCACCCAGGGGATGGGTGGCCTCCAAGAGACCCAGTACTTC. Protein product: CASSVDVTQGMGGLQETQYF.

The chain uses TRBV5-4 and TRBJ2-7, with TRBD2 matching over 11 bases. J gave up 6 bases and V 6 bases, and 8 bases lay outside the gene matches. The CDR3 has 14 amino acids. The germline gives CDR1 SGHNT, CDR2 YYREEE (reference sequence). This CDR3 reads CASTLAGGPGEQYF. In nucleotides, the CDR3 is TGTGCCAGCACCTTAGCGGGAGGGCCAGGCGAGCAGTACTTC.

The chain uses TRBV2 and TRBJ2-7, with TRBD1 matching 10 bases. Germline loops: CDR1 SNHLY, CDR2 FYNNEI. The CDR3 has 21 amino acids. Losses at the gene ends were 6 bases for V and 2 bases for J; bases not matched to a gene: 25. The CDR3 DNA follows: TGTGCCAGCAGGTATTCCATGGTTTCCGGACAGGGGGTTATCGGGGCCTACGAGCAGTACTTC. Its translation: CASRYSMVSGQGVIGAYEQYF.